This entry describes one TCR beta chain. Antigen: not known. These data are taken from a study of cytomegalovirus exposure and HLA in healthy donors. General study findings and limits: Later analysis associated a missense DCLRE1C variant with TCR beta V- and J-gene trimming. There were around 160 TCR beta chains listed as cytomegalovirus-associated. Within an earlier analysis, most TCR beta V segments proved productive either about 90% or about 30% of the time.

It was with 60 Vbeta and 13 Jbeta primers that the PCR ran. Profiled with immunoSEQ multiplex PCR; TCRdb holds only in-frame clones, not every one. The sample carries 60,000 to 70,000 clones, around 74% recorded once. The length of the CDR3 is 14 residues. Germline assignment: CDR1 MGHRA and CDR2 YSYEKL. Trimming at V came to 1 base and at J to 4 bases, leaving 2 bases not matched to a gene. This rearrangement joins TRBV4-1 to TRBJ2-7; 9 bases fit TRBD1. The receptor comes from a male donor in good health and CMV-seropositive. Sequences were obtained from PBMCs. CDR3 coding DNA: TGCGCCAGCAGCCAAGGGACAGGGGAGTACGAGCAGTACTTC. Translating it yields CASSQGTGEYEQYF.